This record concerns one TCR beta chain sequence. Its antigen is undetermined. Peripheral blood, roughly 9.3 milliliters per donor, was collected. This sample was taken from a study of blood T cells in healthy people across ages. Turning to the study itself: Through template switching, about one barcoded beta molecule was captured per two T cells, as measured in model experiments. Study-level results: Bulk PBMC profiling left naive and antigen-experienced comparisons inconclusive. In long-lived donors, naive CD4+ cell counts and diversity exceeded those of aged donors.

After removal of 5 bases from V and 3 bases from J, the junction contained 9 bases not matched to a gene. Germline loops: CDR1 SGHTA, CDR2 FQGNSA. The CDR3 is 16 amino acids. A second PCR, run for about 7 to 12 cycles, used a sample-barcoded 5' primer plus a J-beta primer mix. TCRdb independently ran MiXCR on the 5' RACE reads; one entry per CDR3 protein. The sample contains about 1.5 million distinct CDR3 sequences, approximately 39% of which appear only once. The chain is built from TRBV7-2 and TRBJ2-1; the match to TRBD2 covers 8 bases. The sequenced material came from blood. The TCR comes from a woman aged 18-35 years in good health. In nucleotides, the CDR3 is TGTACCAGCAGCCCACCGGGGGGACTAGTCTACAATGAGCAGTTCTTC. Residues: CTSSPPGGLVYNEQFF.